According to its frequency, the clone carrying this T cell receptor (beta chain) is medium-sized (0.01 to 0.1%). Its antigen is not known. The entry originates in a study of CXCR3-negative and CXCR3-positive naive CD8 T cells. The study, taken as a whole, reports: Diversity was high in both naive subsets and much lower in memory cells. TRB CDR3s were more hydrophobic in CXCR3-positive than in CXCR3-negative naive cells. PBMCs showed partially decreased CXCR3 expression after cryopreservation, and most assays used fresh PBMCs.

Triplicate sorting captured roughly 310,000 cells each from every CD8+ T cell subset. Each TRB cDNA library was prepared by 5' RACE (with UMI labels). TCRdb re-called the 5' RACE reads; every CDR3 protein appears as one record, without DNA. The sample's table shows some 6,200 distinct CDR3 sequences. CDR1 SGHDT and CDR2 YYEEEE come from the germline V gene. This CDR3 spans 11 amino acids. Sample: naive CXCR3+ CD8+ T cells from blood. Regarding subset: CD45RO-CCR7+CD27+CD95- naive CD8+ T cells expressing CXCR3 (TNR3+). The chain is built from TRBV5-6 and TRBJ1-1. The receptor's source is a human donor in good health. Some clones in this sample may be carry-over from other donors' samples. The CDR3 loop reads CASTSSAEAFF.